The sequence of this T cell receptor beta chain was determined in a study of blood T cells in healthy people across ages. With regard to this clonotype: Its antigen is not known.

For the second PCR, which ran for roughly 7 to 11 cycles, a sample-barcoded 5' primer and a J-beta primer mix were used. Using its own MiXCR run on the 5' RACE reads, TCRdb lists one record per CDR3 protein. This table has approximately 2,000,000 distinct CDR3 sequences, approximately 40% appearing once. PBMCs were isolated at a quantity of at least 6.5 million per sample. The study, taken as a whole, reports: The study could not conclusively compare naive and antigen-experienced cells, given its unsorted PBMCs.

This CDR3 region has 15 residues. The V gene's germline CDR1 is PRHDT and CDR2 FYEKMQ (reference sequence). V lost 3 bases and J lost 5; bases outside the gene matches: 6. The chain employs TRBV13 and TRBJ2-1, with 8 bases matching TRBD1. The sequenced material came from blood. The clonotype comes from a human donor in good health. The CDR3, as DNA: TGTGCCAGCAGCTTTGGACAGGGCGCCGACAATGAGCAGTTCTTC. Its translation is CASSFGQGADNEQFF. The variable domain in full, with the rest retrieved from reference TRBV13 and TRBJ2-1, is AAGVIQSPRHLIKEKRETATLKCYPIPRHDTVYWYQQGPGQDPQFLISFYEKMQSDKGSIPDRFSAQQFSDYHSELNMSSLELGDSALYFCASSFGQGADNEQFFGPGTRLTVL.